This T cell receptor beta chain appears in the sequencing data of a study of T-cell memory formation after mild COVID-19. Study summary: Among the donors, TCR clusters were largely specific to each donor. Study-wide results and caveats: Contracting clones from day 15 to 85 had balanced CD4/CD8; later expanders favoured CD4+.

This clonotype was observed a few times. Its antigen is undetermined. TCRdb independently ran MiXCR on the 5' RACE reads; one entry per CDR3 protein. The repertoire includes over 400,000 distinct CDR3 sequences, 23% of them detected once, and over 10% sits in the top ten. The germline V gene has CDR1 SGHTA and CDR2 FQGNSA. Trimming left V 5 bases short and J 6 bases short, with 19 bases between. This CDR3 comprises 16 residues. The chain uses TRBV7-2 and TRBJ1-4, with D perhaps matching TRBD1 (5 bases). The sample comprised PBMCs or a T cell subset sorted from them (not recorded which). The clonotype comes from an adult woman who had mild COVID-19 (a few samples of this study predate the infection). Cell type and time point are not known. CDR3: CASSPDPGRRYEKLFF. The CDR3 DNA reads TGTGCCAGCAGCCCGGATCCGGGACGGCGTTATGAAAAACTGTTTTTT.